These 32 T cell receptor beta chains came from one sample sequenced in a study of T-cell memory formation after mild COVID-19. TCRdb called the 5' RACE reads again in MiXCR, with one record for every CDR3 protein. The table includes 540,000 or so distinct CDR3 sequences, around 21% detected once. The source material was PBMCs or a T cell subset sorted from them (not recorded which). The receptors stem from an adult woman who had mild COVID-19 (a few samples of this study predate the infection). Cell type and time point are not known.

The chain carries TRBV12-3 or TRBV12-4 and TRBJ2-3; D gene unclear. Trimming took off 5 bases at V and 0 bases at J, with 9 bases between the two ends. The CDR3 extends over 14 amino acids. The CDR3 sequence: CASSGPSSTDTQYF. The CDR3 DNA reads as TGTGCCAGCAGTGGGCCCAGCAGCACAGATACGCAGTATTTT.

This clonotype came up many times. The chain combines TRBV20-1 with TRBJ2-1; D is ambiguous. Germline V gives CDR1 DFQATT, CDR2 SNEGSKA (reference sequence). Between the trimmed V and J ends, which lost 0 bases and 2 bases, there was a span of 8 bases. This CDR3 spans 14 amino acids. CDR3 sequence reads: CSARDPSTYNEQFF. CDR3 DNA sequence: TGCAGTGCTAGAGATCCCAGTACCTACAATGAGCAGTTCTTC.

This clonotype turned up a few times. V usage is TRBV4-2 and J usage is TRBJ2-1; TRBD1 matches at 7 bases. Germline CDR1 is LGHNA and CDR2 is YNFKEQ. The CDR3 runs to 13 residues. V was pared by 5 bases and J by 8 bases, with 6 bases of the junction left unmatched. DNA for the CDR3: TGTGCCAGCAGCTTTACAACAGGGGATGAGCAGTTCTTC. Protein product: CASSFTTGDEQFF.

The V call is TRBV12-3 or TRBV12-4, the J call TRBJ1-5, with D unclear. CDR3 size: 14 residues. V lost 5 bases, J lost 4 bases, and 12 bases lay in between. CDR3 nucleotides: TGTGCCAGCAGTCCCACGAACGGGAATCAGCCCCAGCATTTT. It yields the protein CASSPTNGNQPQHF.

The rearrangement uses TRBV7-2 and TRBJ1-1; 8 bases line up with TRBD1. Germline trimming cut 5 bases from V and 1 base from J; bases unmatched to any gene: 6. This CDR3 is built from 15 residues. Germline values: CDR1 SGHTA, CDR2 FQGNSA. The CDR3 loop reads CASSRLGQANTEAFF. In DNA, the CDR3 is TGTGCCAGCAGCCGCCTGGGACAGGCGAACACTGAAGCTTTCTTT.

This clonotype was detected a few times. The rearrangement uses TRBV7-6 and TRBJ1-1; tentative D call: TRBD1 (5 bases). The V and J ends lost 5 bases and 4 bases respectively, with 14 bases between them. The CDR3 covers 14 residues. Germline values: CDR1 SGHVS, CDR2 FNYEAQ. CDR3 in amino acids: CASSRGGGSTEAFF. The CDR3 region has the DNA TGTGCCAGCAGCCGAGGTGGGGGGTCCACTGAAGCTTTCTTT.

CDR3 DNA sequence: TGTGCCAGCAGCGGGTCGGGGCCATCGGGGGCGGGAGAGATAGATACGCAGTATTTT. Its protein product is CASSGSGPSGAGEIDTQYF. This chain uses TRBV6-5 with TRBJ2-3; TRBD2 might be the D (7 bases). Germline CDR1 is MNHEY and CDR2 is SVGAGI. Trimming took 6 bases from V and 5 from J, leaving 30 bases between them. This CDR3 spans 19 amino acids.

V usage is TRBV7-3 and J usage is TRBJ2-3; 8 nucleotides line up with TRBD2. Germline CDR1 reads SGHTA; CDR2 reads FQGTGA. With 4 bases clipped from V and 6 bases from J, the junction kept 12 bases outside the gene matches. CDR3 length equals 16 residues. The DNA for the CDR3 is TGTGCCAGCAGCTCCGGACTAGCTAGTGGGGCTGATACGCAGTATTTT. It translates to CASSSGLASGADTQYF.

This chain connects TRBV27 to TRBJ1-4; weak D call: TRBD1 (6 bases). The germline CDR1 and CDR2 sequences are MNHEY and SMNVEV (reference sequence). CDR3 size: 16 residues. V was trimmed by 6 bases and J by 0 bases, leaving 14 bases between them. The DNA of the CDR3 is TGTGCCAGCAGCACTCGGGGGGGGCCAACTAATGAAAAACTGTTTTTT. Its protein is CASSTRGGPTNEKLFF.

The genes are TRBV24-1 and TRBJ1-1, with 8 bases lining up with TRBD1. CDR1 and CDR2 from the germline V gene are KGHDR and SFDVKD. The CDR3 has 16 residues. The trim removed 4 bases at V and 3 bases at J, leaving 9 bases unmatched. As DNA, the CDR3 is TGTGCCACCAGTGACCACCGGACAGGGCGCTACACTGAAGCTTTCTTT. Residues: CATSDHRTGRYTEAFF.

This clonotype was counted a single time. The rearrangement joins TRBV7-3 to TRBJ2-1; 8 bases align to TRBD2. This CDR3 region has 16 residues. In germline, CDR1 is SGHTA, CDR2 FQGTGA. Trimming removed 0 bases from V and 8 bases from J; junction bases left unmatched: 9. The DNA for the CDR3 is TGTGCCAGCAGCTTAACGCAGCGGGAGATTTACCATGAGCAGTTCTTC. Its protein product is CASSLTQREIYHEQFF.

The V gene is TRBV20-1, the J gene TRBJ2-3; D is unresolved. Trimming took off 6 bases at V and 4 bases at J, with 11 bases between the two ends. Germline CDR1 is DFQATT and CDR2 is SNEGSKA (reference sequence). CDR3 size: 12 residues. In nucleotides, the CDR3 is TGCAGTGCCGAGTACAGCGCAGATACGCAGTATTTT. Amino acid sequence: CSAEYSADTQYF.

V is TRBV21-1 and J is TRBJ2-2; TRBD1 is the table's D call and was not checked against the DNA. TRBV21-1 is a known pseudogene. The CDR3 spans 15 residues. CDR3 in DNA: TGTGCCAGCAGCAGGCCGTTGACAGGGGCCGGGGAGCTGTTTTTT. Protein product: CASSRPLTGAGELFF.

The chain joins TRBV6-4 to TRBJ2-1, with D perhaps matching TRBD1 (6 bases). V was clipped by 2 bases and J by 5 bases, with 10 bases between them. This CDR3 contains 14 residues. Germline V lookup: CDR1 MRHNA, CDR2 SNTAGT. CDR3 sequence (DNA): TGTGCCAGCAGTGACCAGGACAGTAACAATGAGCAGTTCTTC. This sequence encodes CASSDQDSNNEQFF.

At least ten counts were recorded for this clonotype. J is TRBJ2-1 and V is TRBV20-1, with TRBD2 identical over 13 bases. This CDR3 contains 16 residues. Germline CDR1 and CDR2: DFQATT and SNEGSKA (reference sequence). The trim removed 2 bases at V and 8 bases at J, leaving 9 bases unmatched. Here the CDR3 reads CSARTSGRVIGDEQFF. The CDR3, as DNA: TGCAGTGCTAGAACTAGCGGGAGGGTCATAGGGGATGAGCAGTTCTTC.

This clonotype was counted only a few times. The V and J genes are TRBV29-1 and TRBJ1-1; no clear D. Germline V lookup: CDR1 SQVTM, CDR2 ANQGSEA. Trimming took 1 base from V and 8 from J, leaving 8 bases between them. The CDR3 contains 11 residues. CDR3 sequence reads: CSVEVGSEAFF. The DNA for the CDR3 is TGCAGCGTTGAAGTTGGATCAGAAGCTTTCTTT. Full variable domain (remainder filled in from reference TRBV29-1 and TRBJ1-1): SAVISQKPSRDICQRGTSLTIQCQVDSQVTMMFWYRQQPGQSLTLIATANQGSEATYESGFVIDKFPISRPNLTFSTLTVSNMSPEDSSIYLCSVEVGSEAFFGQGTRLTVV.

The table lists this clonotype with a few counts. The CDR3 reads CSVESYTGSYGYTF. The CDR3 bases are TGCAGCGTTGAGTCCTACACAGGGTCCTATGGCTACACCTTC. The rearrangement links TRBV29-1 to TRBJ1-2, with D possibly TRBD1 on 6 matching bases. Deletions cut 3 bases from V and 4 bases from J, with 15 bases between. Germline values: CDR1 SQVTM, CDR2 ANQGSEA. The CDR3 is made up of 14 amino acids.

This clonotype was seen a handful of times. The chain combines TRBV20-1 with TRBJ1-2; unclear D gene. The CDR3 totals 11 residues. Looked up from germline, CDR1 is DFQATT and CDR2 is SNEGSKA (reference sequence). V was clipped by 3 bases and J by 6 bases, with 8 bases between them. The CDR3 DNA reads TGCAGTGCTAGGCGGGAGAATGGCTACACCTTC. Translation gives CSARRENGYTF.

The rearrangement links TRBV4-3 to TRBJ2-1; 8 bases are a match to TRBD2. The CDR3 runs 17 residues. Germline V CDR1 and CDR2: LGHNA, YSLEER. The junction had 16 bases not matched to a gene; V was cut back by 4 bases and J by 8 bases. In nucleotides, the CDR3 is TGCGCCAGCAGCCCCCACACAGGGACTAGGGCAGTCCATGAGCAGTTCTTC. Translation: CASSPHTGTRAVHEQFF.

This clonotype was detected once. This sequence may be a read error, since a much larger clone differs from it by one base. The J gene is TRBJ2-1, the V gene TRBV5-1; 10 bases match TRBD1. Trimming took 0 bases from V and 5 from J; bases not matched to a gene: 2. Germline CDR1 is SGHRS and CDR2 is YFSETQ. The CDR3 contains 15 residues. CDR3 bases: TGCGCCAGCAGCTTGGCCGGGACAGGGGACAATGAGCAGTTCTTC. Translating it yields CASSLAGTGDNEQFF.

The sample holds a few counts of this clonotype. The chain recombines TRBV6-5 with TRBJ1-2; TRBD1 might be the D (6 bases). Germline V gene lookup returns CDR1 MNHEY and CDR2 SVGAGI. V lost 8 bases, J lost 4 bases, and 11 bases lay in between. This CDR3 is built from 12 residues. Here the CDR3 DNA reads TGTGCCAGCGCAACAGGGATCTATGGCTACACCTTC. Protein: CASATGIYGYTF.

The chain employs TRBV30 and TRBJ1-1; D is unclear. The germline CDR1 and CDR2 sequences are GTSNPN and SVGIG (reference sequence). V lost 0 bases, J lost 0 bases, and 8 bases lay in between. This CDR3 has 14 amino acids. The CDR3 region is CAWSVYGLNTEAFF. CDR3 bases: TGTGCCTGGAGTGTATACGGCCTGAACACTGAAGCTTTCTTT.

This clonotype was seen a few times. The chain has TRBV4-2 and TRBJ2-7, with D unclear. Germline lookup yields CDR1 LGHNA and CDR2 YNFKEQ. V was shortened by 0 bases and J by 2 bases, with 5 bases between the two germline ends. The CDR3 is 13 residues long. The CDR3, as DNA: TGTGCCAGCAGCCAAGACGAAACCTACGAGCAGTACTTC. It translates to CASSQDETYEQYF.

This clonotype turned up a few times. The chain has TRBV14 and TRBJ2-5; D could derive from TRBD1 or TRBD2 (6 bases each). CDR3 length: 15 residues. Trimming left V 1 base short and J 1 base short, with 10 bases between. Germline V gene lookup returns CDR1 SGHDN and CDR2 FVKESK. The CDR3, as DNA: TGTGCCAGCAGCCAAGTAGGGGGGCTCCAAGAGACCCAGTACTTC. Translated: CASSQVGGLQETQYF.

This clonotype occurred a few times. The J gene is TRBJ1-1, the V gene TRBV4-1, with a possible D match to TRBD1 (5 bases). Trimming removed 1 base at V and 11 bases at J, with 20 bases between. CDR1 MGHRA and CDR2 YSYEKL come from the germline V gene. The CDR3 contains 15 residues. The chain's CDR3 is CASSQVEWGRVSAFF. The CDR3 nucleotides read TGCGCCAGCAGCCAAGTAGAATGGGGCCGCGTAAGTGCTTTCTTT.

V is TRBV10-3 and J is TRBJ2-7; tentatively, D is TRBD2 (6 bases). V was pared by 2 bases and J by 4 bases, with 12 bases between. CDR3 length equals 14 residues. The germline V gene has CDR1 ENHRY and CDR2 SYGVKD. In nucleotides, the CDR3 is TGTGCCATCAGTGAGGAGACTAGTTCTTACGAGCAGTACTTC. This codes for CAISEETSSYEQYF.

This clonotype was observed at least ten times. This chain connects TRBV10-3 to TRBJ1-1; tentative D call: TRBD1 (6 bases). V lost 10 bases to trimming and J lost 5 bases, with 20 bases between them. This CDR3 comprises 14 residues. Germline V lookup: CDR1 ENHRY, CDR2 SYGVKD. CDR3: CATLGTGIGTEAFF. The DNA for the CDR3 is TGTGCCACCCTAGGAACAGGGATAGGTACTGAAGCTTTCTTT.

This clonotype appeared a few times. V gene TRBV5-1 combines with J gene TRBJ1-2, with TRBD1 identical over 9 bases. Germline lookup yields CDR1 SGHRS and CDR2 YFSETQ. This CDR3 is built from 16 residues. With 0 bases clipped from V and 3 bases from J, the junction kept 6 bases outside the gene matches. The CDR3 protein is CASSLDGTGRDYGYTF. DNA of the CDR3: TGCGCCAGCAGCTTGGACGGGACAGGGAGAGACTATGGCTACACCTTC.

J is TRBJ2-7 and V is TRBV27; 7 nucleotides align to TRBD2. The V and J ends lost 2 bases and 3 bases, in that order; junction bases with no gene match: 7. Germline values: CDR1 MNHEY, CDR2 SMNVEV (reference sequence). The CDR3 covers 15 residues. The CDR3 spells CASSLTSGVGYEQYF. The CDR3 nucleotides read TGTGCCAGCAGTTTAACCAGCGGGGTGGGCTACGAGCAGTACTTC.

The genes are TRBV5-1 and TRBJ1-4, with a possible D match to TRBD1 (5 bases). Germline V gives CDR1 SGHRS, CDR2 YFSETQ. V lost 4 bases to trimming and J lost 4 bases, with 11 bases between them. The CDR3 contains 14 residues. CDR3 residues: CASSTGHGNEKLFF. The CDR3 DNA reads as TGCGCCAGCAGCACCGGACATGGTAATGAAAAACTGTTTTTT.

This clonotype was seen a handful of times. V usage is TRBV20-1 and J usage is TRBJ2-7, with a weak D call TRBD1 (5 bases). V was pared by 3 bases and J by 3 bases, with 21 bases between. There are 16 residues in the CDR3. Per the germline V gene, CDR1 is DFQATT and CDR2 is SNEGSKA (reference sequence). CDR3 sequence reads: CSASPVGHPRVYEQYF. The CDR3 bases are TGCAGTGCTAGCCCGGTGGGGCATCCCAGGGTCTACGAGCAGTACTTC.

V and J are TRBV3-1 and TRBJ2-5, with D maybe TRBD2 (6 bases). The CDR3 sequence is 15 residues long. Per germline, CDR1 LGHDT and CDR2 YNNKEL (reference sequence). Trimming pared 3 bases from V and 5 bases from J, leaving 16 bases between. This chain's CDR3 is CASSHPAPGGETQYF. In DNA form, the CDR3 reads TGTGCCAGCAGCCATCCTGCCCCCGGAGGGGAGACCCAGTACTTC.